The 12 T cell receptor beta chains below come from one sample, sequenced in a study of blood T cell repertoires in COVID-19. Here immunoSEQ multiplex PCR was the method, and the copy in TCRdb shows in-frame clones only, minus some. The sample has about 220,000 clones, just over 85% seen once. Source material: PBMCs or T cells enriched from blood (not recorded which). Source of these receptors: a middle-aged woman with acute COVID-19.

This clone was detected a few times. The CDR3 nucleotides read TGTGCCAGCAGCTTAGTACAGGGGGGACTACGACCCTACAATGAGCAGTTCTTC. Residues: CASSLVQGGLRPYNEQFF. V usage is TRBV7-9 and J usage is TRBJ2-1, with D possibly being TRBD1 (8 bases). V gave up 1 base and J gave up 2 bases, with 18 bases separating them. The CDR3 runs 18 residues. Germline V gene data show CDR1 as SEHNR and CDR2 as FQNEAQ (reference sequence).

The chain links TRBV2 to TRBJ1-3, with TRBD1 matching over 7 bases. The germline gives CDR1 SNHLY, CDR2 FYNNEI. V lost 3 bases to trimming and J lost 4 bases; unmatched junction nucleotides: 12. This CDR3 comprises 17 residues. CDR3 in amino acids: CASSEETGWLLGNTIYF. For the CDR3, the DNA is TGTGCCAGCAGTGAGGAGACAGGGTGGTTATTAGGAAACACCATATATTTT.

This chain links TRBV27 with TRBJ2-7; TRBD1 agrees at 7 bases. Unmatched junction bases numbered 4, after V lost 3 bases and J lost 5 bases. The CDR3 is 13 residues long. Germline V lookup: CDR1 MNHEY, CDR2 SMNVEV (reference sequence). CDR3 residues: CASSLTGWDEQYF. The CDR3 DNA reads as TGTGCCAGCAGTTTGACAGGGTGGGACGAGCAGTACTTC.

V and J are TRBV5-4 and TRBJ2-6, with 8 positions matching TRBD1. V shed 4 bases, J shed 1 base, and the junction held 4 bases outside the gene matches. The CDR3 is made up of 16 amino acids. From germline, CDR1 is SGHNT and CDR2 YYREEE (reference sequence). The CDR3 sequence is CASSPRTGSGANVLTF. CDR3 sequence (DNA): TGTGCCAGCAGCCCAAGGACAGGGTCTGGGGCCAACGTCCTGACTTTC.

CDR3 nucleotides: TGTGCCGCCCCTCGGGGGGGGACAATGAACACTGAAGCTTTCTTT. Protein sequence: CAAPRGGTMNTEAFF. The chain employs TRBV7-2 and TRBJ1-1; tentative D call: TRBD1 (6 bases). V lost 11 bases and J 0 bases, leaving 19 bases between the germline ends. CDR1 and CDR2 (germline): SGHTA, FQGNSA. The CDR3 sequence is 15 residues long.

This chain links TRBV21-1 with TRBJ1-2; the D segment call TRBD1 is taken from the table without a DNA check. TRBV21-1 is listed as a pseudogene. The CDR3 extends over 14 amino acids. CDR3 sequence (DNA): TGTGCCAGCAGCAATAGCCCGCGGACAGGCGGCTACACCTTC. Translated, it gives CASSNSPRTGGYTF.

The rearrangement joins TRBV7-9 to TRBJ2-2; TRBD1 matches at 7 bases. Germline V gives CDR1 SEHNR, CDR2 FQNEAQ (reference sequence). The CDR3 covers 17 residues. V lost 2 bases to trimming and J lost 3 bases; unmatched junction nucleotides: 9. CDR3 sequence: CASSLKSSRGYTGELFF. CDR3 in DNA: TGTGCCAGCAGCTTAAAATCCTCCAGGGGGTACACCGGGGAGCTGTTTTTT.

The chain combines TRBV12-5 with TRBJ1-2; 9 nucleotides align to TRBD1. CDR1 and CDR2 from the germline V gene are LGHNT and FRNRAP. The J segment lost 6 bases and the V segment lost 1 base, leaving 9 bases of the junction unmatched. The CDR3 spans 16 residues. The chain's CDR3 is CASGLDLGQGIHGYTF. The CDR3 DNA reads TGTGCTAGTGGTTTGGACCTCGGACAGGGGATCCATGGCTACACCTTC.

This clone was seen once. The CDR3 DNA reads TGTGCCAGCAGCTTAGGAGGACAGAGAACTGGAAACACCATATATTTT. This sequence encodes CASSLGGQRTGNTIYF. The chain combines TRBV7-9 with TRBJ1-3, with D tentatively TRBD1 (6 bases). The CDR3 has 16 amino acids. The V and J ends lost 1 base and 2 bases respectively, with 12 bases between them. Germline V gene lookup returns CDR1 SEHNR and CDR2 FQNEAQ (reference sequence).

V is TRBV5-1 and J is TRBJ2-2, with D maybe TRBD1 (5 bases). The germline V gene encodes CDR1 SGHRS and CDR2 YFSETQ. The ends were cut back, 1 base at V and 1 base at J, with 11 bases in the middle. The CDR3 is 16 residues long. CDR3 sequence: CASSLFADRNTGELFF. CDR3 in DNA: TGCGCCAGCAGCTTGTTCGCAGACAGGAACACCGGGGAGCTGTTTTTT.

The CDR3 nucleotides read TGCGCCAGCAGCCATCCCCGGACTAGCGGGGGCCTCTTTTCCTACGAGCAGTACGTC. Protein sequence: CASSHPRTSGGLFSYEQYV. V gene TRBV4-1 combines with J gene TRBJ2-7, with 13 bases fitting TRBD2. The germline V gene encodes CDR1 MGHRA and CDR2 YSYEKL. The CDR3 has 19 residues. V lost 3 bases, J lost 1 base, and 12 bases stayed unmatched.

Written as DNA, the CDR3 is TGTGCCAGCAGCTACGGGGCGGGGGTAGGAGGAGAGACCCAGTACTTC. Its translation is CASSYGAGVGGETQYF. The chain links TRBV7-3 to TRBJ2-5; 7 positions agree with TRBD2. V was clipped by 4 bases and J by 4 bases; unmatched bases: 12. Germline-derived CDR1 and CDR2 are SGHTA and FQGTGA. The CDR3 totals 16 residues.